The next 25 T cell receptor beta chains were all read from a single sample in a study of breast tumors, draining lymph nodes, adjacent tissues. Using its own MiXCR run on the multiplex PCR reads, TCRdb lists one record per CDR3 protein. Found here are about 63,000 distinct CDR3 sequences, around 60% of them singletons; the top ten hold approximately 18%. The sequencing input was breast tumor tissue. These receptors were obtained from a female donor with breast cancer. Some clones in this sample may be carry-over from other donors' samples.

Details on this clonotype: This may be a read error: a much more frequent sequence differs by one nucleotide. CDR3 DNA: TGCGCCAGCAGCCAAGAACCCCCACAGCGAGCCAAAGACATTCAGTACTTC. This gives the protein CASSQEPPQRAKDIQYF. The chain recombines TRBV4-1 with TRBJ2-4; no clear D. Germline CDR1 MGHRA, CDR2 YSYEKL. This CDR3 is built from 17 residues.

The chain joins TRBV7-9 to TRBJ2-1; 10 positions agree with TRBD2. Germline V gene data show CDR1 as SEHNR and CDR2 as FQNEAQ (reference sequence). V trimming: 0 bases; J trimming: 8 bases; junction bases outside the gene matches: 10. The CDR3 runs 17 residues. This chain's CDR3 is CASSLALRLAGEDEQFF. In DNA form, the CDR3 reads TGTGCCAGCAGCTTAGCGCTGCGGCTAGCGGGAGAGGATGAGCAGTTCTTC.

The sample holds many counts of this clonotype. The genes are TRBV9 and TRBJ2-1; D is uncertain. Germline CDR1 is SGDLS and CDR2 is YYNGEE. The CDR3 is made up of 14 amino acids. The V gene lost 0 bases and the J gene lost 8 bases, with 12 bases spanning the gap. Written as DNA, the CDR3 is TGTGCCAGCAGCGTAGCTACCTCGGGTTATGAGCAGTTCTTC. Its translation is CASSVATSGYEQFF.

The chain links TRBV2 to TRBJ1-5; TRBD1 aligns across 7 bases. The ends lost 5 bases at V and 7 bases at J; junction bases unmatched: 5. The CDR3 has 13 amino acids. Germline V gene sequence: CDR1 SNHLY, CDR2 FYNNEI. DNA of the CDR3: TGTGCCAGCAGTACAGGGGTAAGACAGCCCCAGCATTTT. This translates into CASSTGVRQPQHF.

The chain uses TRBV2 and TRBJ2-5, with D uncertain. The V end was cut by 7 bases, the J end by 4 bases, with 19 bases between. Germline CDR1 and CDR2: SNHLY and FYNNEI. CDR3 length equals 15 residues. The CDR3 coding sequence is TGTGCCAGCACCCTACTTGTGGGCGCCCCAGAGACCCAGTACTTC. It specifies CASTLLVGAPETQYF. Supplemented by reference TRBV2 and TRBJ2-5, the full variable domain reads EPEVTQTPSHQVTQMGQEVILRCVPISNHLYFYWYRQILGQKVEFLVSFYNNEISEKSEIFDDQFSVERPDGSNFTLKIRSTKLEDSAMYFCASTLLVGAPETQYFGPGTRLLVL.

The V and J genes are TRBV7-6 and TRBJ2-7, with TRBD1 matching 7 bases. The CDR3 is 16 residues long. Germline-derived CDR1 and CDR2 are SGHVS and FNYEAQ. J was trimmed by 0 bases and V by 5 bases; bases with no gene match: 10. Here the CDR3 DNA reads TGTGCCAGCAGCCTGACAGGGAACTCGTTCTCCTACGAGCAGTACTTC. Residues: CASSLTGNSFSYEQYF.

The CDR3 reads CSARDWLANDEQFF. In DNA form, the CDR3 reads TGCAGTGCTAGAGACTGGCTGGCCAACGATGAGCAGTTCTTC. This chain uses TRBV20-1 with TRBJ2-1; D is undetermined. This CDR3 has 14 amino acids. Germline CDR1 is DFQATT and CDR2 is SNEGSKA (reference sequence). The ends were cut back, 0 bases at V and 8 bases at J, with 14 bases in the middle.

This clonotype appeared many times. The genes are TRBV10-3 and TRBJ2-1, with a tentative D call TRBD2 (5 bases). Trimming took off 6 bases at V and 9 bases at J, with 15 bases between the two ends. CDR3 length equals 13 residues. From germline, CDR1 is ENHRY and CDR2 SYGVKD. CDR3 amino acids: CAIRGSLASEQFF. The CDR3 coding sequence is TGTGCCATCAGGGGAAGTCTAGCAAGTGAGCAGTTCTTC.

This clonotype is termed medium-sized. The chain recombines TRBV4-2 with TRBJ1-6; perhaps TRBD1 as D (5 bases). In germline, CDR1 is LGHNA, CDR2 YNFKEQ. V was shortened by 3 bases and J by 10 bases, with 16 bases between the two germline ends. The CDR3 is made up of 15 amino acids. As DNA, the CDR3 is TGTGCCAGCAGCCAGTCGGGGCCGCTGGGGTCACCCCTCCACTTT. Translation: CASSQSGPLGSPLHF.

This clonotype was detected a few times. The V and J genes are TRBV5-6 and TRBJ2-3; D might be TRBD1 (5 bases). This CDR3 is 15 amino acids long. V lost 1 base and J 2 bases, leaving 11 bases between the germline ends. Looked up from germline, CDR1 is SGHDT and CDR2 is YYEEEE. In nucleotides, the CDR3 is TGTGCCAGCAGCTTGATGGGGCCCCACACAGATACGCAGTATTTT. This translates into CASSLMGPHTDTQYF.

This clonotype was recorded a few times. The V call is TRBV7-2, the J call TRBJ2-3; 10 bases line up with TRBD2. Trimming took 5 bases from V and 6 from J; bases not matched to a gene: 11. This CDR3 region has 16 residues. Germline values: CDR1 SGHTA, CDR2 FQGNSA. The DNA for the CDR3 is TGTGCCAGCAGCCGCTCCCTAGCGGGAGCGGCTGATACGCAGTATTTT. Its translation is CASSRSLAGAADTQYF. Together with reference TRBV7-2 and TRBJ2-3, the CDR3 gives the full variable domain: GAGVSQSPSNKVTEKGKDVELRCDPISGHTALYWYRQSLGQGLEFLIYFQGNSAPDKSGLPSDRFSAERTGGSVSTLTIQRTQQEDSAVYLCASSRSLAGAADTQYFGPGTRLTVL.

The V and J genes are TRBV3-1 and TRBJ1-3; D possibly corresponds to TRBD1 (5 bases). V shed 5 bases and J shed 0 bases, with 14 bases lying between them. The CDR3 sequence is 16 residues long. Germline CDR1 LGHDT, CDR2 YNNKEL (reference sequence). The CDR3 DNA reads TGTGCCAGCAGCAGGGGTCGGGAGAGCTCTGGAAACACCATATATTTT. Protein sequence: CASSRGRESSGNTIYF.

This clonotype came up many times. This rearrangement joins TRBV5-1 to TRBJ2-1; D remains unclear. The V end was cut by 0 bases, the J end by 5 bases, with 9 bases between. CDR3 length equals 14 residues. Germline V lookup: CDR1 SGHRS, CDR2 YFSETQ. DNA for the CDR3: TGCGCCAGCAGCTTGGACTGGGTCAACAATGAGCAGTTCTTC. Protein sequence: CASSLDWVNNEQFF.

The chain recombines TRBV7-2 with TRBJ2-3; TRBD1 or TRBD2 may be the D gene (6 bases each). CDR1 is SGHTA, CDR2 FQGNSA, per germline. The CDR3 runs 14 residues. The germline V and J ends were trimmed by 5 bases and 11 bases, with 20 bases remaining between them. The CDR3 sequence: CASSILGGGGEQYF. For the CDR3, the DNA is TGTGCCAGCAGCATTCTAGGTGGAGGGGGAGAGCAGTATTTT.

The chain uses TRBV20-1 and TRBJ2-7; 7 bases agree with TRBD1. This CDR3 comprises 14 residues. CDR1 and CDR2 from the germline V gene are DFQATT and SNEGSKA (reference sequence). V lost 3 bases and J lost 7; bases outside the gene matches: 12. CDR3 region: CSARRGTDRAEQYF. The CDR3 DNA is TGCAGTGCTAGGAGAGGGACCGACAGGGCTGAGCAGTACTTC.

This clonotype was detected ten times or more. The chain joins TRBV12-3 or TRBV12-4 to TRBJ1-6; 9 positions agree with TRBD1. With V trimmed by 2 bases and J by 6 bases, 5 bases remained unmatched. The CDR3 length is 16 residues. CDR3 amino acids: CASSLSDRGPNSPLHF. The DNA for the CDR3 is TGTGCCAGCAGTTTATCGGACAGGGGTCCTAATTCACCCCTCCACTTT.

J is TRBJ1-5 and V is TRBV2; D is ambiguous. CDR1 is SNHLY and CDR2 is FYNNEI in the germline V gene. The V end lost 1 base, the J end lost 3 bases, and 7 bases lay between the germline ends. The CDR3 is 14 amino acids. This chain's CDR3 is CASSEDNNNQPQHF. The CDR3 DNA is TGTGCCAGCAGTGAAGACAATAACAATCAGCCCCAGCATTTT.

The rearrangement links TRBV20-1 to TRBJ2-1; 15 bases agree with TRBD2. Germline loops: CDR1 DFQATT, CDR2 SNEGSKA (reference sequence). The length of the CDR3 is 13 residues. The CDR3 spells CSGTSGRWNEQFF. CDR3 in DNA: TGCAGCGGGACTAGCGGGAGGTGGAATGAGCAGTTCTTC.

Comment on this clonotype: Because the CDR3's place on the DNA is in doubt, the DNA is left out and the CDR3 is given as listed by TCRdb. The chain carries TRBV20-1 and TRBJ1-4; TRBD1, as called in the table, went unchecked against the DNA. The CDR3 length is 22 residues, termini included. Per the germline V gene, CDR1 is DFQATT and CDR2 is SNEGSKA (reference sequence). This CDR3 reads CSAAPGSYEQYFGPGTNEKLFF.

As regards this clonotype: This may come from a read error, since a much larger clone is one base off. The chain has TRBV19 and TRBJ2-4, with 11 bases lining up with TRBD2. Unmatched junction bases numbered 3, after V lost 5 bases and J lost 0 bases. Germline V CDR1 and CDR2: LNHDA, SQIVND (reference sequence). CDR3 size: 16 residues. The CDR3 DNA is TGTGCCAGTAGTGCCGGGACTAGCGGAGCCAAAAACATTCAGTACTTC. This translates into CASSAGTSGAKNIQYF.

As regards this clonotype: Its ends do not fully match the called genes, so a read error is possible. The chain combines TRBV20-1 with TRBJ2-7; no reliable D call. The CDR3 is 13 amino acids. The germline V gene has CDR1 DFQATT and CDR2 SNEGSKA (reference sequence). Here the CDR3 reads CSARGPVTYAQYF. The CDR3 DNA reads as TGCAGTGCTAGAGGTCCAGTTACCTACGCGCAGTACTTC.

A note on this clonotype: Here the CDR3 omits its conserved ending phenylalanine or tryptophan, so a read error is the likely source. V is TRBV29-1 and J is TRBJ2-1; no clear D. Per the germline V gene, CDR1 is SQVTM and CDR2 is ANQGSEA. CDR3 length: 9 residues. The V end was cut by 8 bases, the J end by 1 base, with 0 bases between. The CDR3 loop reads CSSYNEQFS. The CDR3 region has the DNA TGCAGCTCCTACAATGAGCAGTTCTCC.

This clonotype showed up many times. This CDR3 is CASSLAPSQGLGAYEQYF. The DNA of the CDR3 is TGCGCCAGCAGCTTGGCCCCGTCACAGGGGCTCGGGGCCTACGAGCAGTACTTC. The chain recombines TRBV5-1 with TRBJ2-7, with 7 nucleotides matching TRBD1. The germline CDR1 and CDR2 sequences are SGHRS and YFSETQ. This CDR3 is 18 amino acids long. V shed 0 bases, J shed 2 bases, and the junction held 14 bases outside the gene matches.

The V gene is TRBV7-9, the J gene TRBJ2-1, with 13 nucleotides matching TRBD2. With V trimmed by 3 bases and J by 6 bases, 5 bases remained unmatched. The CDR3 runs 16 residues. From germline, CDR1 is SEHNR and CDR2 FQNEAQ (reference sequence). The CDR3 coding sequence is TGTGCCAGCAGCTTGTGGACTAGCGGGAGACTCAATGAGCAGTTCTTC. It is translated as CASSLWTSGRLNEQFF.

This clonotype was detected ten times or more. Since a much larger clone is just one base distant, this may be a read error. This sequence joins TRBV20-1 and TRBJ2-7; 7 bases agree with TRBD1. The CDR3 spans 13 residues. Germline V gene data show CDR1 as DFQATT and CDR2 as SNEGSKA (reference sequence). The CDR3 is CSASRDSGYAQYF. The CDR3 region has the DNA TGCAGTGCCTCCCGGGACAGTGGGTACGCGCAGTACTTC.